The T cell receptor (beta chain) under discussion was sequenced for a study of shared T cell receptors in the human thymus. Germline assignment: CDR1 MGHRA and CDR2 YSYEKL. The CDR3 runs to 19 residues. The trim removed 1 base at V and 1 base at J, leaving 11 bases unmatched. The table lists this clone with a count of one. TCRdb keeps only in-frame clones here, not all; method: immunoSEQ multiplex PCR. This sample has 700,000 or so clones; 70% to 90% occur once, and the top ten carry roughly 0.01%. The data were also submitted as part of a second study, on human thymus T cells. From that report: Finnish infants who were healthy and having corrective surgery for congenital heart defects made up the donors. Thymus was obtained from resections taken during corrective heart surgery. In thymic and blood repertoires alike, V and J usage looked biased. Related research examined unrelated individuals and reported that their thymic repertoires overlapped highly.

This TCR was sampled from a girl under two years old with a congenital heart defect. The sample taken for sequencing was thymocytes. The chain is built from TRBV4-1 and TRBJ2-7, with 12 bases aligning to TRBD2. The CDR3 loop reads CASSQAVRKLAGGSYEQYF. CDR3 DNA sequence: TGCGCCAGCAGCCAAGCAGTTAGGAAACTAGCGGGGGGTTCCTACGAGCAGTACTTC.